Below are 9 T cell receptor beta chains sequenced from a single sample in a study of CD4 and CD8 cells across lung adenocarcinoma regions (dated by TCRdb to 2016 to 2019). Library method: PCR. The instrument was a HiSeq X Ten. TCRdb reprocessing: public reads trimmed at Q25 with fastp, clones called with MiXCR, in-frame beta chains kept. Entries are consolidated by CDR3 protein sequence, retaining the most common genes and DNA. The sample table lists under 4,000 distinct CDR3 sequences, 60% to 80% of them with a count of one. The top ten clonotypes cover 15% to 20% of the sample. The sample consisted of CD8+ T cells from the margin of a lung tumor. Read against the paper, the sample's cell subset or site label means: tumor margin region. These receptors originate from a female donor with lung adenocarcinoma. The CD4 and CD8 labels of this study may be unreliable.

The chain is built from TRBV6-1 and TRBJ2-7, with TRBD1 identical over 7 bases. The V and J ends lost 7 bases and 2 bases, in that order; junction bases with no gene match: 2. Germline loops: CDR1 MNHNS, CDR2 SASEGT. The CDR3 length is 12 residues. The CDR3 coding sequence is TGTGCCAGCACGACAGGGACCTACGAGCAGTACTTC. This codes for CASTTGTYEQYF.

The chain has TRBV6-1 and TRBJ2-3, with TRBD2 identical over 11 bases. Germline CDR1 is MNHNS and CDR2 is SASEGT. Trimming removed 3 bases from V and 2 bases from J; junction bases left unmatched: 4. The CDR3 extends over 16 amino acids. The CDR3 here is CASSDLAGGSTDTQYF. In nucleotides, the CDR3 is TGTGCCAGCAGTGACCTAGCGGGAGGTTCCACAGATACGCAGTATTTT.

This clonotype was seen more than once but under ten times. The chain recombines TRBV6-1 with TRBJ2-5; 13 nucleotides line up with TRBD2. The tail of the sequence fits TRBJ2-7 better, so the J call may be wrong. In germline, CDR1 is MNHNS, CDR2 SASEGT. The CDR3 length is 15 residues. The CDR3 DNA sequence: TGTGCCAGCAGGGCGGGACTAGCGGGAACCTACGAGCAGTACTTC. Translation: CASRAGLAGTYEQYF.

This clonotype is medium-sized within its sample. The rearrangement joins TRBV10-2 to TRBJ1-1; the match to TRBD1 covers 7 bases. Germline CDR1 and CDR2: WSHSY and SAAADI. After removal of 8 bases from V and 4 bases from J, the junction contained 7 bases not matched to a gene. The CDR3 is 13 residues long. CDR3 DNA sequence: TGCGCCAGCGGAGCCGCAGGGGGCACTGAAGCTTTCTTT. Amino acid sequence: CASGAAGGTEAFF.

This chain joins TRBV6-1 and TRBJ2-1, with no clear D. The V gene's germline CDR1 is MNHNS and CDR2 SASEGT. Trimming cost V 6 bases and J 0 bases, with 9 bases left between them. CDR3 length equals 14 residues. CDR3 residues: CASRRARSYNEQFF. For the CDR3, the DNA is TGTGCCAGCAGACGGGCCCGCTCCTACAATGAGCAGTTCTTC.

The J gene is TRBJ1-3, the V gene TRBV6-1; no firm D call. This CDR3 region has 15 residues. Germline V gene data show CDR1 as MNHNS and CDR2 as SASEGT. V lost 2 bases and J 2 bases, leaving 10 bases between the germline ends. The CDR3 DNA sequence: TGTGCCAGCAGTGAAATGAAGGGTGCTGGAAACACCATATATTTT. It yields the protein CASSEMKGAGNTIYF.

The table lists this clonotype with a few counts. The chain links TRBV6-1 to TRBJ2-3; perhaps D is TRBD1 or TRBD2 (5 bases each). From germline, CDR1 is MNHNS and CDR2 SASEGT. CDR3 size: 15 residues. The V end was cut by 6 bases, the J end by 0 bases, with 13 bases between. As DNA, the CDR3 is TGTGCCAGCAGACTCGGGACCATTAGCACAGATACGCAGTATTTT. This translates into CASRLGTISTDTQYF.

This clonotype was observed a few times. The V gene is TRBV6-1, the J gene TRBJ2-5; weak D call: TRBD1 (6 bases). CDR3 size: 14 residues. Germline assignment: CDR1 MNHNS and CDR2 SASEGT. Trimming removed 7 bases from V and 5 bases from J, with 17 bases in between. CDR3 protein: CASTKGVGKETQYF. CDR3 DNA sequence: TGTGCCAGCACAAAGGGGGTAGGAAAGGAGACCCAGTACTTC.

This clonotype is labeled as large. The CDR3 loop reads CASTMTGGNTGELFF. CDR3 DNA: TGTGCCAGCACTATGACAGGGGGAAACACCGGGGAGCTGTTTTTT. The rearrangement uses TRBV6-4 and TRBJ2-2; TRBD1 matches 9 bases. The CDR3 extends over 15 amino acids. Germline V lookup: CDR1 MRHNA, CDR2 SNTAGT. The junction had 5 bases not matched to a gene; V was cut back by 7 bases and J by 2 bases.